A single sample gave rise to the 30 T cell receptor beta chains below, sequenced in a study of blood T cell repertoires in COVID-19. Assay: immunoSEQ multiplex PCR; the TCRdb copy retains only in-frame clones and omits some. The table has about 64,000 clones, approximately 90% seen once. The sample was PBMCs or T cells enriched from blood (not recorded which). All receptors come from a woman between 40 and 55 years old who had recovered from COVID-19.

In nucleotides, the CDR3 is TGCGCCAGCAGCTTGTTTCAGAACACTGAAGCTTTCTTT. Its translation is CASSLFQNTEAFF. The V gene is TRBV5-1, the J gene TRBJ1-1, with unresolved D. CDR1 SGHRS and CDR2 YFSETQ come from the germline V gene. The CDR3 totals 13 residues. V was pared by 1 base and J by 1 base, with 5 bases between.

The V gene is TRBV10-1, the J gene TRBJ2-7; 10 nucleotides line up with TRBD1. The J segment lost 3 bases and the V segment lost 6 bases, leaving 8 bases of the junction unmatched. This CDR3 has 15 amino acids. Germline V lookup: CDR1 WNHNN, CDR2 SYGVQD (reference sequence). CDR3 in amino acids: CASSETGTGVYEQYF. The CDR3 DNA reads TGCGCCAGCAGCGAAACCGGGACAGGGGTCTACGAGCAGTACTTC.

V and J are TRBV6-1 and TRBJ1-3; weak D call: TRBD1 (6 bases). This CDR3 spans 15 amino acids. V was pared by 3 bases and J by 3 bases, with 12 bases between. CDR1 is MNHNS and CDR2 is SASEGT in the germline V gene. CDR3 protein: CASSDVTGSGNTIYF. CDR3 coding DNA: TGTGCCAGCAGTGACGTTACAGGGAGTGGAAACACCATATATTTT.

The CDR3 protein is CASSSGLVPEQFF. CDR3 DNA: TGTGCCAGCAGCTCTGGACTGGTACCTGAGCAGTTCTTC. This sequence joins TRBV7-9 and TRBJ2-1; D may be TRBD2 (5 bases). V was pared by 4 bases and J by 9 bases, with 13 bases between. The V gene's germline CDR1 is SEHNR and CDR2 FQNEAQ (reference sequence). The CDR3 is 13 residues long.

The V call is TRBV9, the J call TRBJ1-2, with 7 bases lining up with TRBD1. This CDR3 region has 14 residues. V was pared by 3 bases and J by 8 bases, with 10 bases of the junction left unmatched. Germline V lookup: CDR1 SGDLS, CDR2 YYNGEE. CDR3 in amino acids: CASSADRDSRGYTF. Here the CDR3 DNA reads TGTGCCAGCAGCGCCGACAGGGATTCGAGAGGCTACACCTTC.

CDR3 DNA sequence: TGCGCCAGCAGCCAAGAAGGAACAGGGCCGGGATATGGCTACACCTTC. Its translation: CASSQEGTGPGYGYTF. The chain carries TRBV4-1 and TRBJ1-2; possibly TRBD1 for D (6 bases). The CDR3 is made up of 16 amino acids. V lost 0 bases to trimming and J lost 5 bases, with 16 bases between them. Per germline, CDR1 MGHRA and CDR2 YSYEKL.

V is TRBV7-9 and J is TRBJ2-7, with D possibly matching TRBD1 (5 bases). Looked up from germline, CDR1 is SEHNR and CDR2 is FQNEAQ (reference sequence). The CDR3 has 13 amino acids. V lost 4 bases to trimming and J lost 4 bases, with 11 bases between them. Written as DNA, the CDR3 is TGTGCCAGCAGCTCGCAGGGCCGATACGAGCAGTACTTC. As protein: CASSSQGRYEQYF.

The chain carries TRBV7-8 and TRBJ1-1; maybe TRBD1 (6 bases). The CDR3 consists of 17 residues. Germline lookup yields CDR1 SGHVS and CDR2 FQNEAQ. Trimming removed 1 base at V and 0 bases at J, with 15 bases between. CDR3 residues: CASSLVGGKGVNTEAFF. In DNA form, the CDR3 reads TGTGCCAGCAGCTTAGTTGGAGGAAAGGGGGTGAACACTGAAGCTTTCTTT.

This clone was seen a single time. Compared with germline, one end of the junction differs, possibly owing to a read error. The chain uses TRBV11-3 and TRBJ2-7, with 9 bases lining up with TRBD2. CDR1 is SGHNT and CDR2 is YENEEA in the germline V gene. This CDR3 is built from 13 residues. The CDR3 DNA reads as TGTGCCAGCAGCTTGGGCCCTCAGCGGGGGGTCGACTTC. Protein: CASSLGPQRGVDF.

The chain recombines TRBV12-3 or TRBV12-4 with TRBJ1-1; D is possibly TRBD1 (5 bases). V lost 4 bases to trimming and J lost 8 bases, with 11 bases between them. The CDR3 runs to 12 residues. This chain's CDR3 is CASSSRQTEAFF. For the CDR3, the DNA is TGTGCCAGCAGTTCTCGACAGACCGAAGCTTTCTTT.

The rearrangement joins TRBV4-1 to TRBJ2-3, with 7 bases fitting TRBD2. The CDR3 covers 16 residues. Unmatched junction bases numbered 11, after V lost 7 bases and J lost 1 base. The germline V gene has CDR1 MGHRA and CDR2 YSYEKL. Written as DNA, the CDR3 is TGCGCCAGCATGCGTCGGGGGGTGTGGGGCACAGATACGCAGTATTTT. It specifies CASMRRGVWGTDTQYF.

The rearrangement uses TRBV5-1 and TRBJ2-5, with D hard to call. Germline assignment: CDR1 SGHRS and CDR2 YFSETQ. The V end lost 4 bases, the J end lost 1 base, and 11 bases lay between the germline ends. This CDR3 comprises 14 residues. The CDR3 reads CASSVYTFQETQYF. As DNA, the CDR3 is TGCGCCAGCAGCGTATATACATTCCAAGAGACCCAGTACTTC.

The J gene is TRBJ1-4, the V gene TRBV10-3, with 9 positions matching TRBD1. The ends lost 8 bases at V and 8 bases at J; junction bases unmatched: 6. The CDR3 totals 13 residues. The germline V gene encodes CDR1 ENHRY and CDR2 SYGVKD. The CDR3 here is CAIGGQGDEKLFF. CDR3 sequence (DNA): TGTGCCATCGGGGGACAGGGAGACGAAAAACTGTTTTTT.

The rearrangement uses TRBV5-1 and TRBJ2-7, with 14 nucleotides matching TRBD2. Trimming cost V 1 base and J 13 bases; bases outside gene matches: 7. The CDR3 spans 14 residues. The germline V gene has CDR1 SGHRS and CDR2 YFSETQ. The DNA for the CDR3 is TGCGCCAGCAGCTTGTTCGGACTAGCGGGGGGAAACTACTTC. As protein: CASSLFGLAGGNYF. Full variable domain (rest looked up from reference TRBV5-1 and TRBJ2-7): KAGVTQTPRYLIKTRGQQVTLSCSPISGHRSVSWYQQTPGQGLQFLFEYFSETQRNKGNFPGRFSGRQFSNSRSEMNVSTLELGDSALYLCASSLFGLAGGNYFGPGTRLTVT.

This chain uses TRBV6-5 with TRBJ2-7, with a possible D match to TRBD1 (5 bases). The V gene's germline CDR1 is MNHEY and CDR2 SVGAGI. This CDR3 has 15 amino acids. V was cut by 5 bases and J by 1 base, with 15 bases left in between. DNA for the CDR3: TGTGCCAGCAGTAGTTCAGGGTTTCAGTCCTACGAGCAGTACTTC. Its protein is CASSSSGFQSYEQYF.

This clone was recorded a few times. This chain joins TRBV10-1 and TRBJ1-5, with D hard to call. Germline CDR1 reads WNHNN; CDR2 reads SYGVQD (reference sequence). This CDR3 comprises 14 residues. V shed 8 bases and J shed 0 bases, with 11 bases lying between them. The CDR3 region has the DNA TGCGCCAGCCCCGCCCGCGATAGCAATCAGCCCCAGCATTTT. Its translation is CASPARDSNQPQHF.

This sequence joins TRBV5-4 and TRBJ2-1, with 9 bases identical to TRBD2. Germline V CDR1 and CDR2: SGHNT, YYREEE (reference sequence). This CDR3 region has 15 residues. V shed 0 bases and J 9 bases; nucleotides not matched to a gene: 7. The CDR3 here is CASSLAGTSFVEQFF. The DNA for the CDR3 is TGTGCCAGCAGCTTGGCGGGGACTAGCTTTGTTGAGCAGTTCTTC.

The chain has TRBV15 and TRBJ1-3; tentative D call: TRBD1 (5 bases). CDR3 length: 14 residues. V was trimmed by 9 bases and J by 5 bases, leaving 17 bases between them. CDR1 is LNHNV, CDR2 YYDKDF, per germline (reference sequence). CDR3 protein: CATGQGVDRNTIYF. The CDR3, as DNA: TGTGCCACTGGGCAAGGGGTCGATAGAAACACCATATATTTT.

The rearrangement joins TRBV6-6 to TRBJ2-7, with TRBD2 matching 11 bases. Per germline, CDR1 MNHNY and CDR2 SVGAGI (reference sequence). The CDR3 is made up of 15 amino acids. The junction had 6 bases not matched to a gene; V was cut back by 4 bases and J by 4 bases. CDR3 sequence (DNA): TGTGCCAGCAGTTTGGGGCTAGCGGGGGGTTACGAGCAGTACTTC. This sequence encodes CASSLGLAGGYEQYF.

This sequence joins TRBV24-1 and TRBJ1-5, with TRBD1 matching over 7 bases. There are 17 residues in the CDR3. Germline trimming cut 2 bases from V and 3 bases from J; bases unmatched to any gene: 9. Germline V gene sequence: CDR1 KGHDR, CDR2 SFDVKD. In nucleotides, the CDR3 is TGTGCCACCAGTGATTCTGGGCCGGGACAGTTCAATCAGCCCCAGCATTTT. This encodes CATSDSGPGQFNQPQHF.

The CDR3 sequence is CASSLTDYLQNEKLFF. CDR3 nucleotide sequence: TGTGCCAGCAGCCTAACAGACTACCTACAGAATGAAAAACTGTTTTTT. The chain links TRBV3-1 (or the pseudogene TRBV3-2) to TRBJ1-4, with unresolved D. The CDR3 is 16 amino acids. Germline V gives CDR1 LGHDT, CDR2 YNNKEL (reference sequence). The V end lost 4 bases, the J end lost 5 bases, and 17 bases lay between the germline ends.

In DNA form, the CDR3 reads TGCGCCAGCAGCCAAGAACCGGGACAGGGAAGCGAAAAACTGTTTTTT. Its protein product is CASSQEPGQGSEKLFF. The chain links TRBV4-1 to TRBJ1-4, with 9 nucleotides matching TRBD1. This CDR3 spans 16 amino acids. V lost 0 bases and J lost 8; bases outside the gene matches: 7. CDR1 and CDR2 (germline): MGHRA, YSYEKL.

V is TRBV19 and J is TRBJ2-6; 9 bases match TRBD1. The CDR3 is 19 residues long. The J segment lost 3 bases and the V segment lost 1 base, leaving 10 bases of the junction unmatched. CDR1 is LNHDA and CDR2 is SQIVND in the germline V gene (reference sequence). The CDR3 DNA reads TGTGCCAGTAGTATAGTAGTCGGGACAGGGAGATTTGGGGCCAACGTCCTGACTTTC. Protein: CASSIVVGTGRFGANVLTF. Complete variable domain (other parts from reference TRBV19 and TRBJ2-6): DGGITQSPKYLFRKEGQNVTLSCEQNLNHDAMYWYRQDPGQGLRLIYYSQIVNDFQKGDIAEGYSVSREKKESFPLTVTSAQKNPTAFYLCASSIVVGTGRFGANVLTFGAGSRLTVL.

This chain connects TRBV6-1 to TRBJ1-5; D uncertain. Trimming left V 0 bases short and J 3 bases short, with 9 bases between. The CDR3 runs to 15 residues. CDR1 and CDR2 from the germline V gene are MNHNS and SASEGT. The CDR3 protein is CASSEASGFNQPQHF. CDR3 DNA: TGTGCCAGCAGTGAAGCCAGCGGGTTCAATCAGCCCCAGCATTTT.

This chain links TRBV10-3 with TRBJ1-1, with D possibly being TRBD1 (5 bases). V lost 3 bases to trimming and J lost 1 base, with 12 bases between them. This CDR3 has 15 amino acids. Germline-derived CDR1 and CDR2 are ENHRY and SYGVKD. The CDR3 here is CAISELGPRNTEAFF. The CDR3 DNA is TGTGCCATCAGTGAATTGGGGCCAAGGAACACTGAAGCTTTCTTT.

The rearrangement uses TRBV7-8 and TRBJ2-1, with 8 bases fitting TRBD1. Germline CDR1 SGHVS, CDR2 FQNEAQ. J lost 7 bases, V lost 8 bases, and 7 bases had no gene match. The CDR3 runs 13 residues. Written as DNA, the CDR3 is TGTGCCAGCCGAAACAGGGGGGAAAATGAGCAGTTCTTC. Its translation is CASRNRGENEQFF.

This sequence joins TRBV3-1 (or the pseudogene TRBV3-2) and TRBJ2-5; D is perhaps TRBD2 (5 bases). The CDR3 consists of 13 residues. The germline gives CDR1 LGHDT, CDR2 YNNKEL (reference sequence). Trimming took 4 bases from V and 9 from J, leaving 15 bases between them. This CDR3 is CASSPRKDGAQYF. In DNA, the CDR3 is TGTGCCAGCAGCCCCAGAAAAGACGGGGCCCAGTACTTC.

The J gene is TRBJ2-6, the V gene TRBV4-1, with D possibly being TRBD1 (6 bases). Germline V gene sequence: CDR1 MGHRA, CDR2 YSYEKL. Trimming stripped 0 bases from V and 4 bases from J, with 13 bases between. CDR3 length: 17 amino acids. The CDR3 DNA follows: TGCGCCAGCAGCCAAGATGTAAGGGGGTACGGGGCCAACGTCCTGACTTTC. Protein sequence: CASSQDVRGYGANVLTF.

This CDR3 is CASSLVLVGGPETQYF. DNA of the CDR3: TGTGCCAGCAGCTTAGTACTAGTGGGGGGGCCGGAGACCCAGTACTTC. The J gene is TRBJ2-5, the V gene TRBV11-3; D possibly corresponds to TRBD2 (7 bases). Trimming shortened V by 1 base and J by 5 bases, and 17 bases separated the two germline ends. The CDR3 loop spans 16 amino acids. Germline V CDR1 and CDR2: SGHNT, YENEEA. Combining the CDR3 with reference TRBV11-3 and TRBJ2-5 gives the whole variable domain EAGVVQSPRYKIIEKKQPVAFWCNPISGHNTLYWYLQNLGQGPELLIRYENEEAVDDSQLPKDRFSAERLKGVDSTLKIQPAELGDSAVYLCASSLVLVGGPETQYFGPGTRLLVL.

The V gene is TRBV3-1 (or the pseudogene TRBV3-2), the J gene TRBJ2-3, with 13 bases identical to TRBD2. The CDR3 consists of 19 residues. The V gene end was trimmed by 4 bases and the J gene end by 2 bases; junction bases not matched to a gene: 12. Germline V CDR1 and CDR2: LGHDT, YNNKEL (reference sequence). The DNA for the CDR3 is TGTGCCAGCAGCCCTTTATATTCCGGGACTAGCGGGGCCACAGATACGCAGTATTTT. This sequence encodes CASSPLYSGTSGATDTQYF.